These 5 T cell receptor beta chains share one sample of origin, sequenced in a study of blood T cell repertoires in COVID-19. Profiling relied on immunoSEQ multiplex PCR, and the TCRdb table lists in-frame clones only, not all of them. Among over 300,000 clones listed, roughly 86% were seen once. Sequencing was performed on peripheral blood. These TCRs come from a woman aged 45 to 65 with acute or convalescent COVID-19.

This sequence joins TRBV6-6 and TRBJ1-5; D unclear. Germline V CDR1 and CDR2: MNHNY, SVGAGI (reference sequence). With 2 bases removed from V and 0 bases from J, the gap between germline ends came to 11 bases. The CDR3 has 16 residues. For the CDR3, the DNA is TGTGCCAGCAGTTACAGCTCAACTTATAGCAATCAGCCCCAGCATTTT. This codes for CASSYSSTYSNQPQHF.

The rearrangement joins TRBV5-4 to TRBJ2-6, with TRBD2 matching over 8 bases. The length of the CDR3 is 16 residues. Germline V lookup: CDR1 SGHNT, CDR2 YYREEE (reference sequence). Germline trimming cut 4 bases from V and 1 base from J; bases unmatched to any gene: 4. The CDR3 reads CASSPKRGSGANVLTF. CDR3 coding DNA: TGTGCCAGCAGCCCAAAGCGGGGGTCTGGGGCCAACGTCCTGACTTTC. Together with reference TRBV5-4 and TRBJ2-6, the CDR3 gives the full variable domain: ETGVTQSPTHLIKTRGQQVTLRCSSQSGHNTVSWYQQALGQGPQFIFQYYREEENGRGNFPPRFSGLQFPNYSSELNVNALELDDSALYLCASSPKRGSGANVLTFGAGSRLTVL.

The chain combines TRBV28 with TRBJ1-4, with 8 bases lining up with TRBD1. CDR3 length equals 13 residues. The germline V gene has CDR1 MDHEN and CDR2 SYDVKM. Trimming removed 6 bases from V and 8 bases from J; junction bases left unmatched: 5. CDR3 protein: CASSDRGTEKLFF. The CDR3, as DNA: TGTGCCAGCAGCGACAGGGGTACGGAAAAACTGTTTTTT.

This clone is a singleton in its sample. The chain links TRBV19 to TRBJ2-7, with D possibly TRBD1 on 5 matching bases. The CDR3 covers 16 residues. Germline CDR1 reads LNHDA; CDR2 reads SQIVND (reference sequence). V was trimmed by 1 base and J by 0 bases, leaving 13 bases between them. The CDR3 loop is CASSIAGHLSSYEQYF. The CDR3 DNA reads TGTGCCAGTAGTATAGCTGGACACCTAAGCTCCTACGAGCAGTACTTC.

The chain is built from TRBV18 and TRBJ1-2; TRBD1 is a possible D gene (6 bases). The CDR3 loop spans 15 amino acids. V lost 3 bases and J 0 bases, leaving 11 bases between the germline ends. CDR1 is KGHSH, CDR2 LQKENI, per germline. CDR3 protein: CASSPDRLANYGYTF. The CDR3, as DNA: TGTGCCAGCTCACCGGACAGACTCGCTAACTATGGCTACACCTTC. Combining the CDR3 with reference TRBV18 and TRBJ1-2 gives the whole variable domain NAGVMQNPRHLVRRRGQEARLRCSPMKGHSHVYWYRQLPEEGLKFMVYLQKENIIDESGMPKERFSAEFPKEGPSILRIQQVVRGDSAAYFCASSPDRLANYGYTFGSGTRLTVV.